These T cell receptor beta chains were read from a single sample in a study of T cell responses to AZD1222 COVID-19 vaccine. Assay used: immunoSEQ multiplex PCR; TCRdb lists only in-frame clones, some missing. The data contain about 140,000 clones, roughly 88% of them singletons. Sequencing used peripheral blood, obtained 28 days after the second dose of the MenACWY control vaccine. The origin of the receptors is an adult who received the MenACWY meningococcal vaccine as a control. CDR3s include the opening cysteine and the closing phenylalanine or tryptophan. A D gene is named only where the DNA matches it firmly. Clone sizes are given selectively: once, few, many, or a class where the clone is expanded.

D gene	J gene	clone size	V gene	CDR3 DNA	CDR3 protein
.	TRBJ2-3	.	TRBV7-6	TGTGCCAGCAGCTTAGCTTATCGGGGGACAATCACAGATACGCAGTATTTT	CASSLAYRGTITDTQYF
TRBD1	TRBJ1-3	.	TRBV5-1	TGCGCCAGCAGCATACAGGGGGAAAGCTCTGGAAACACCATATATTTT	CASSIQGESSGNTIYF
.	TRBJ1-6	.	TRBV7-3	TGTGCCAGCAGTGAAAGCGGGGCAGATAATTCACCCCTCCACTTT	CASSESGADNSPLHF
.	TRBJ2-5	.	TRBV7-2	TGTGCCAGCAGCGTGATGCAAGAGACCCAGTACTTC	CASSVMQETQYF
.	TRBJ1-5	.	TRBV3-1/TRBV3-2	TGTGCCAGCAGCCGATCCGGGACGAATCAGCCCCAGCATTTT	CASSRSGTNQPQHF
TRBD2	TRBJ2-1	.	TRBV6-6	TGTGCCAGCAGTCTGACTAGCGGGAGGGGAATTTACAATGAGCAGTTCTTC	CASSLTSGRGIYNEQFF
TRBD2	TRBJ2-7	few	TRBV3-1/TRBV3-2	TGTGCCAGCAGCCAAGGAACTAGCGGGGGGGCCTCCGAGCAGTACTTC	CASSQGTSGGASEQYF
.	TRBJ1-4	.	TRBV15	TGTGCCACCAGCAGAGATCGGGCAGGGCGGGAAAAACTGTTTTTT	CATSRDRAGREKLFF
TRBD2	TRBJ2-3	once	TRBV18	TGTGCCAGCTCCCCCGGGACTAGCGGCACAGATACGCAGTATTTT	CASSPGTSGTDTQYF
.	TRBJ1-1	.	TRBV25-1	TGTGCCAGCAGTGAAATCCAGAACACTGAAGCTTTCTTT	CASSEIQNTEAFF
TRBD2	TRBJ2-1	.	TRBV7-8	TGTGCCAGCAGTTTCCGTTCTAGCGGGAGCTCCTACAATGAGCAGTTCTTC	CASSFRSSGSSYNEQFF
.	TRBJ1-1	.	TRBV2	TGTGCCAGCAGTGAGGAGGCGAACACTGAAGCTTTCTTT	CASSEEANTEAFF
.	TRBJ2-2	once	TRBV28	TGTGCCAGCAGTTGGAGTACCGGGGAGCTGTTTTTT	CASSWSTGELFF
.	TRBJ1-5	.	TRBV28	TGTGCCAGCACCCACCCCCGGGGTCAGTCGGCCAATCAGCCCCAGCATTTT	CASTHPRGQSANQPQHF
TRBD1	TRBJ1-4	.	TRBV5-4	TGTGCCAGCAGCCTTAGACAGGGGGCAGGAGAAAAACTGTTTTTT	CASSLRQGAGEKLFF
.	TRBJ1-3	.	TRBV21-1	TGTGCCAGCAGCAGACAGGGAAAACAAGGAAACACCATATATTTT	CASSRQGKQGNTIYF
.	TRBJ1-4	.	TRBV18	TGTGCCAGCTCCTCCTCTAGGGCCGGTGGAGAAAAACTGTTTTTT	CASSSSRAGGEKLFF
.	TRBJ1-5	.	TRBV7-3	TGTGCCAGCAGCTTAACCGGGATATCAATAAATCAGCCCCAGCATTTT	CASSLTGISINQPQHF
TRBD1	TRBJ1-1	.	TRBV30	TGTGCCTGGAGTGCGGGACAGGGAACTGAAGCTTTCTTT	CAWSAGQGTEAFF
.	TRBJ2-3	.	TRBV7-2	TGTGCCAGCAGCGGAGAACAGATAGCCCTCACAGATACGCAGTATTTT	CASSGEQIALTDTQYF
TRBD1	TRBJ2-3	.	TRBV5-1	TGCGCCAGCAGCTTGGCCTTGACAGGGGGGGCAGATACGCAGTATTTT	CASSLALTGGADTQYF
.	TRBJ1-1	.	TRBV11-2	TGTGCCAGCAGCTTAGATAGGGACACTGAAGCTTTCTTT	CASSLDRDTEAFF
TRBD1	TRBJ1-5	.	TRBV19	TGTGCCAGTAGTTCCCGGACAGGGGGCCGTTACGGCAATCAGCCCCAGCATTTT	CASSSRTGGRYGNQPQHF
TRBD2	TRBJ2-1	.	TRBV7-3	TGTGCCAGCAGCCCCCTTAGCGGGGATAACAATGAGCAGTTCTTC	CASSPLSGDNNEQFF
TRBD1	TRBJ1-1	once	TRBV7-2	TGTGCCAGCAACAACCGGGACAGGGCTGGCACTGAAGCTTTCTTT	CASNNRDRAGTEAFF
TRBD2	TRBJ2-1	.	TRBV9	TGTGCCAGCAGCGCGGGGGGACCCTCTAGCTACAATGAGCAGTTCTTC	CASSAGGPSSYNEQFF
.	TRBJ2-7	.	TRBV3-1/TRBV3-2	TGTGCCAGCAGCCAAGGGACAGCCTCCTACGAGCAGTACTTC	CASSQGTASYEQYF
.	TRBJ1-1	.	TRBV20-1	TGCAGTGCTAGAGAGGTACACGAAGCTTTCTTT	CSAREVHEAFF
.	TRBJ1-3	.	TRBV14	TGTGCCAGCAGCCAAGTAGGGAGAAACACCATATATTTT	CASSQVGRNTIYF
.	TRBJ2-2	.	TRBV21-1	TGTGCCAGCAGCAAAGAATCCGAGGAGGGAACAGGATCGAACACCGGGGAGCTGTTTTTT	CASSKESEEGTGSNTGELFF
.	TRBJ2-5	once	TRBV6-1	TGTGCCAGCAGTGAGAGGCCCCCCGGACAGAGATGGCAAGAGACCCAGTACTTC	CASSERPPGQRWQETQYF